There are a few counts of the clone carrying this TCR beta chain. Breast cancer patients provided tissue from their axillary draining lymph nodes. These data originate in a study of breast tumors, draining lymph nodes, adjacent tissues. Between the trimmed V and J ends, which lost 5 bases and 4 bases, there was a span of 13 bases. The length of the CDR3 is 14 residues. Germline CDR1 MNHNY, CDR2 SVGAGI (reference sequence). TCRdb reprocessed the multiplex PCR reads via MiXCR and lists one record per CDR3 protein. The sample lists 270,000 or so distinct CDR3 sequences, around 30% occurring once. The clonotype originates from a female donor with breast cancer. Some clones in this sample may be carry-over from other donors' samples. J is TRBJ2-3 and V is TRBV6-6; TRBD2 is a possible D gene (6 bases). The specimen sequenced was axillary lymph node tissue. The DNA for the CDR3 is TGTGCCAGCAGTCACGGGGTAGCGGCAGATACGCAGTATTTT. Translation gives CASSHGVAADTQYF.